This T cell receptor (beta chain) stems from a study of blood T cell repertoires in COVID-19. Overall study context: The origin of the acute and convalescent COVID-19 samples was the United States, Italy and Spain. From T cells, B-cell-depleted T cells, or PBMCs came the material, which was cDNA or gDNA.

This clone has only a few counts. Trimming pared 5 bases from V and 2 bases from J, leaving 13 bases between. Germline CDR1 reads LNHNV; CDR2 reads YYDKDF (reference sequence). The CDR3 totals 15 residues. Authors' analysis steps: The authors estimated nucleated cell counts from reference gene primer amplification. The data were produced by immunoSEQ multiplex PCR, yet TCRdb's version contains in-frame clones alone and is incomplete. The D gene and trimming were derived from the DNA, and the V and J assignments and clone size from that table. The table shows around 150,000 clones, with around 83% occurring only once.

The TCR sequence derives from a man aged 40-49 years with acute or convalescent COVID-19. V and J are TRBV15 and TRBJ1-5; TRBD1 might be the D (5 bases). The sequenced sample consisted of peripheral blood. The CDR3 nucleotides are TGTGCCACCAGCTCCCAAGGGGAGGGCAATCAGCCCCAGCATTTT. This translates into CATSSQGEGNQPQHF.